This T cell receptor beta chain appears in the sequencing data of a study of cytotoxic CD8 clonotypes in ibrutinib-treated CLL. This CDR3 has 14 residues. The germline CDR1 and CDR2 sequences are MNHEY and SMNVEV (reference sequence). V shed 3 bases, J shed 6 bases, and the junction held 1 base outside the gene matches. Clones were sequenced by immunoSEQ multiplex PCR, and TCRdb holds only the in-frame ones, with some missing. Of fewer than 400,000 clones detected, over 55% appear once; the ten largest clones hold just under 6.5%. This clone was observed a handful of times. Here the sequenced sample was PBMCs, taken after 36 months of ibrutinib treatment. V gene TRBV27 combines with J gene TRBJ2-1; TRBD2 agrees at 11 bases. The sequence came from a human donor with chronic lymphocytic leukemia. Written as DNA, the CDR3 is TGTGCCAGCAGTTTTGGGACTAGCGGCAATGAGCAGTTCTTC. It codes for CASSFGTSGNEQFF.